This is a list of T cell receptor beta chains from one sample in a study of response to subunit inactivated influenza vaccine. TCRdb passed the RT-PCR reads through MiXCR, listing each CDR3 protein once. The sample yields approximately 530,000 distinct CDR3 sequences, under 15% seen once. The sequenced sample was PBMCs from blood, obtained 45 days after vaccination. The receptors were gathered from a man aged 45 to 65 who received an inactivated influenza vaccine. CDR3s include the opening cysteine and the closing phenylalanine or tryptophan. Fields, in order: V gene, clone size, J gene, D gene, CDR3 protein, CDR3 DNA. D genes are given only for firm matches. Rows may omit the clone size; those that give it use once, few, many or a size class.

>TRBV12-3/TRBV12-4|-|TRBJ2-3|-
CASSPQVVHTDTQYF
TGTGCCAGCAGTCCCCAGGTGGTCCACACAGATACGCAGTATTTT
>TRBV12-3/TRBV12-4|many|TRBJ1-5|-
CASSLEAGLSNQPQHF
TGTGCCAGCAGTTTAGAAGCAGGATTAAGCAATCAGCCCCAGCATTTT
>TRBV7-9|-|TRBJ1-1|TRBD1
CASSGTVEAFF
TGTGCCAGCAGTGGGACAGTTGAAGCTTTCTTT
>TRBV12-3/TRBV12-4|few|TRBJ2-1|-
CASSSQRAVNEQFF
TGTGCCAGCAGCTCCCAGAGGGCTGTGAATGAGCAGTTCTTC
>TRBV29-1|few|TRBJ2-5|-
CSADLDSTETQYF
TGCAGCGCCGACCTAGACAGTACAGAGACCCAGTACTTC
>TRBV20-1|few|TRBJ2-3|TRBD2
CSARTSGGDTQYF
TGCAGTGCTAGGACTAGCGGGGGAGATACGCAGTATTTT
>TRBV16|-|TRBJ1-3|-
CASSQMGTSGNTIYF
TGTGCCAGCAGCCAAATGGGAACTTCTGGAAACACCATATATTTT
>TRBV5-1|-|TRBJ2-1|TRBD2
CASSLAGASGRGNEQFF
TGCGCCAGCAGCTTGGCCGGGGCTAGCGGGAGGGGGAATGAGCAGTTCTTC
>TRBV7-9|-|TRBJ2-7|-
CASSSTIMGEQYF
TGTGCCAGCAGCTCGACTATCATGGGGGAGCAGTACTTC
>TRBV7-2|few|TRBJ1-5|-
CASSSWGMDPPQHF
TGTGCCAGCAGCTCCTGGGGAATGGATCCGCCCCAGCATTTT
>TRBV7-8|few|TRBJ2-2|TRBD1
CASSKQGAGTGELFF
TGTGCCAGCAGTAAACAGGGGGCGGGCACCGGGGAGCTGTTTTTT
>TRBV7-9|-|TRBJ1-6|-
CASSFAPGAYNSPLHF
TGTGCCAGCAGCTTCGCTCCGGGCGCCTATAATTCACCCCTCCACTTT
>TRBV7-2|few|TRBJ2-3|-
CASSLTGGDTQYF
TGTGCCAGCAGCTTAACCGGGGGAGATACGCAGTATTTT
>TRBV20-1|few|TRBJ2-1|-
CSANGIRDPSNEQFF
TGCAGTGCTAACGGAATCCGGGACCCCTCCAATGAGCAGTTCTTC
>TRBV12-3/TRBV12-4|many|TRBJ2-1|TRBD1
CASTKDRGLINEQFF
TGTGCCAGCACCAAAGACAGGGGGTTGATCAATGAGCAATTCTTC
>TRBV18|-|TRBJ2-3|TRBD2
CASSLWTSGTSTDTQYF
TGTGCCAGCTCACTCTGGACTAGCGGGACGAGCACAGATACGCAGTATTTT
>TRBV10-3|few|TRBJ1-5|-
CAISEPTQPQHF
TGTGCCATCAGTGAGCCTACTCAGCCCCAGCATTTT
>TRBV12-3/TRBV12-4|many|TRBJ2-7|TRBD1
CASRETGTANYEQYF
TGTGCCAGCAGAGAAACCGGGACAGCGAACTACGAGCAGTACTTC
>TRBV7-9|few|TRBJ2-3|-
CASSSRERGPSTDTQYF
TGTGCCAGCAGCTCCAGAGAGAGGGGTCCTAGCACAGATACGCAGTATTTT
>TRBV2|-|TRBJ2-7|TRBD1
CASRDRAMSYEQYF
TGTGCCAGCAGAGACAGGGCGATGTCCTACGAGCAGTACTTC
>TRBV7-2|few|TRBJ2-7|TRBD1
CASSAGTGGFREQYF
TGTGCCAGCAGCGCGGGGACAGGGGGGTTTCGGGAGCAGTACTTC
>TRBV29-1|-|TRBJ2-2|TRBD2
CSVLLAGGPGGELFF
TGCAGCGTTCTACTAGCGGGAGGGCCAGGCGGGGAGCTGTTTTTT
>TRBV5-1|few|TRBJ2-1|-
CASSLALGYEQFF
TGCGCCAGCAGCTTGGCCCTGGGGTATGAGCAGTTCTTC
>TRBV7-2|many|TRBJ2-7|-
CASSLGPSEVYEQYF
TGTGCCAGCAGCTTAGGGCCTAGCGAGGTATACGAGCAGTACTTC
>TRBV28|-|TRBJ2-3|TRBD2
CASNELAGGDTQYF
TGTGCCAGCAACGAACTAGCGGGAGGGGATACGCAGTATTTT
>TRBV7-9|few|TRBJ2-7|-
CASSHRRDGDEQYF
TGTGCCAGCAGCCATAGGAGGGATGGCGACGAGCAGTACTTC
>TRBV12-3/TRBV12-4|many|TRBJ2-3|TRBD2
CASSFFERAGDTDTQYF
TGTGCCAGCAGTTTTTTTGAGAGGGCGGGGGACACAGATACGCAGTATTTT
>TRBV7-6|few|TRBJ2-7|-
CASSLNGPTYEQYF
TGTGCCAGCAGCTTGAACGGGCCGACCTACGAGCAGTACTTC
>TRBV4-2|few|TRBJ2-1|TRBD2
CASSHSLAGVDNEQFF
TGTGCCAGCAGCCATTCTCTAGCGGGAGTCGACAATGAGCAGTTCTTC
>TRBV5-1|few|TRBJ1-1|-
CASSPRTDLPAEAFF
TGCGCCAGCAGCCCTAGGACGGACCTGCCCGCTGAAGCTTTCTTT
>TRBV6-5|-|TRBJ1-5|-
CASSYGDSNQPQHF
TGTGCCAGCAGTTACGGTGATAGCAATCAGCCCCAGCATTTT
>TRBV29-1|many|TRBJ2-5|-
CSVRTKETQYF
TGCAGCGTGCGGACTAAAGAGACCCAGTACTTC
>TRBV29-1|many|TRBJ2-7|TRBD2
CSVERAGANEQYF
TGCAGCGTTGAAAGAGCGGGAGCAAACGAGCAGTACTTC
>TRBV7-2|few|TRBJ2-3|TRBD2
CASSQRLAGGPDTQYF
TGTGCCAGCAGCCAAAGACTAGCGGGAGGGCCAGATACGCAGTATTTT
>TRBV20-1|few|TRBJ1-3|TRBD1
CSAPAGQGGNTIYF
TGCAGTGCTCCCGCGGGACAGGGGGGAAACACCATATATTTT
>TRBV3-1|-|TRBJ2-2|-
CASRNVGNTGELFF
TGTGCCAGCAGAAATGTAGGGAACACCGGGGAGCTGTTTTTT
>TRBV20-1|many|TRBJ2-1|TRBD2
CSARRLAGPNNEQFF
TGCAGTGCTCGACGACTAGCGGGTCCGAACAATGAGCAGTTCTTC
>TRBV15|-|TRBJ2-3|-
CATSRDRRITDTQYF
TGTGCCACCAGCAGAGATAGGCGGATCACAGATACGCAGTATTTT
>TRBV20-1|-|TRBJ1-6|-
CSAREGDSYNSPLHF
TGCAGTGCTAGAGAGGGGGATTCCTATAATTCACCCCTCCACTTT
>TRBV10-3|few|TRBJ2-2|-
CAITSGAGTGELFF
TGTGCCATCACCTCCGGGGCCGGCACCGGGGAGCTGTTTTTT